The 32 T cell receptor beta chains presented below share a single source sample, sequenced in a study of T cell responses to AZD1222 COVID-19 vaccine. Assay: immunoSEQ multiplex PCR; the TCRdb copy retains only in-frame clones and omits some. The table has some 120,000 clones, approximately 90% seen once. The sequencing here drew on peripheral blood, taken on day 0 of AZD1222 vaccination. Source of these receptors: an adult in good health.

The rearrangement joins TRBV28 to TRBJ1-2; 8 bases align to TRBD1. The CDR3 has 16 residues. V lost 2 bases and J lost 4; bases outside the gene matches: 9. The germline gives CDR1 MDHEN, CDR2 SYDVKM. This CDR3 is CASSLSGTGRIYGYTF. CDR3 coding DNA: TGTGCCAGCAGTTTAAGCGGGACAGGCCGAATCTATGGCTACACCTTC.

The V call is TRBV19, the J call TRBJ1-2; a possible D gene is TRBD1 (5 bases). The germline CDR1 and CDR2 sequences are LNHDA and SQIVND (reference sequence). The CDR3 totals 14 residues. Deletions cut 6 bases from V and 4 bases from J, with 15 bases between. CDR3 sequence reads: CASRLQESLYGYTF. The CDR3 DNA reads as TGTGCCAGTAGGCTACAGGAGTCTCTCTATGGCTACACCTTC.

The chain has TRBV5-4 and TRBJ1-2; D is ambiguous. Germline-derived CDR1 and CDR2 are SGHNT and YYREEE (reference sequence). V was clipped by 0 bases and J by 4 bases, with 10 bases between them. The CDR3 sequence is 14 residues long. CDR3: CASSLVQVGYGYTF. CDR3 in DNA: TGTGCCAGCAGCTTGGTACAAGTAGGCTATGGCTACACCTTC.

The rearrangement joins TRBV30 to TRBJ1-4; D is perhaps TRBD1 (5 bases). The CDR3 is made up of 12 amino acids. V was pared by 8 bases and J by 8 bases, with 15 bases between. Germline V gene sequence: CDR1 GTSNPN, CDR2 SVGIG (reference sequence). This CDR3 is CARSGGGEKLFF. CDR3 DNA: TGTGCCCGGTCGGGGGGGGGAGAAAAACTGTTTTTT.

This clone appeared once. The CDR3: CASSAFVGGYTF. The DNA of the CDR3 is TGTGCCAGCAGCGCTTTTGTTGGCGGCTACACCTTC. The J gene is TRBJ1-2, the V gene TRBV11-2; unclear D gene. In germline, CDR1 is SGHAT, CDR2 FQNNGV. The CDR3 extends over 12 amino acids. Trimming took 5 bases from V and 8 from J, leaving 12 bases between them. Full variable domain (outside the CDR3, taken from reference TRBV11-2 and TRBJ1-2): EAGVAQSPRYKIIEKRQSVAFWCNPISGHATLYWYQQILGQGPKLLIQFQNNGVVDDSQLPKDRFSAERLKGVDSTLKIQPAKLEDSAVYLCASSAFVGGYTFGSGTRLTVV.

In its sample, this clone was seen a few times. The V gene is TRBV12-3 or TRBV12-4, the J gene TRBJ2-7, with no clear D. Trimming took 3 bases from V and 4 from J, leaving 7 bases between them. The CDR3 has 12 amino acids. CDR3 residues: CASSLTKYEQYF. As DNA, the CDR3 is TGTGCCAGCAGTTTGACAAAATACGAGCAGTACTTC.

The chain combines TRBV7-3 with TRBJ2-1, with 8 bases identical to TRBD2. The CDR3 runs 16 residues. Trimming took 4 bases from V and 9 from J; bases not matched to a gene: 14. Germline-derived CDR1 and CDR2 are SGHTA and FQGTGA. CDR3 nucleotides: TGTGCCAGCAGCTCAAGTCCCGGGACTAGGATTGGTGAGCAGTTCTTC. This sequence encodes CASSSSPGTRIGEQFF. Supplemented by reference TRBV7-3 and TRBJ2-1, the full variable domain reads GAGVSQTPSNKVTEKGKYVELRCDPISGHTALYWYRQSLGQGPEFLIYFQGTGAADDSGLPNDRFFAVRPEGSVSTLKIQRTERGDSAVYLCASSSSPGTRIGEQFFGPGTRLTVL.

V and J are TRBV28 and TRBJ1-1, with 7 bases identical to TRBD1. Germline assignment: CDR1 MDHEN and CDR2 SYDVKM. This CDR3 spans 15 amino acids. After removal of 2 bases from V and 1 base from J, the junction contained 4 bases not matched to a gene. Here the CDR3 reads CASSLGGTANTEAFF. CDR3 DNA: TGTGCCAGCAGTTTAGGCGGGACAGCGAACACTGAAGCTTTCTTT.

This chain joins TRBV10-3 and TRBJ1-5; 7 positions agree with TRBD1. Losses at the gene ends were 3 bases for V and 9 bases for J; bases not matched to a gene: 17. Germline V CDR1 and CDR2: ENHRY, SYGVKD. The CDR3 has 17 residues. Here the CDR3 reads CAISEERLNRGARPQHF. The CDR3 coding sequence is TGTGCCATCAGTGAAGAACGCCTAAACAGGGGAGCAAGGCCCCAGCATTTT.

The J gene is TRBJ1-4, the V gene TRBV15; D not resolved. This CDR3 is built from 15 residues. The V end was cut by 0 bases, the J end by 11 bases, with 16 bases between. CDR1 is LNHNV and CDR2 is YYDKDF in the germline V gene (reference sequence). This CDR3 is CATSRDSWSEQKLFF. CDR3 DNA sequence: TGTGCCACCAGCAGAGATTCCTGGAGTGAACAGAAACTGTTTTTT.

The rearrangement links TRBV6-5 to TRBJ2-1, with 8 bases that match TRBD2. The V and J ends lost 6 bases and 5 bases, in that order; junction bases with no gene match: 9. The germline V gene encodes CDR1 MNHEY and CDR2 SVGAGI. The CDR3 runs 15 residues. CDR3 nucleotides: TGTGCCAGCAGCCGCAGGACTAGCCTAAACAATGAGCAGTTCTTC. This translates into CASSRRTSLNNEQFF.

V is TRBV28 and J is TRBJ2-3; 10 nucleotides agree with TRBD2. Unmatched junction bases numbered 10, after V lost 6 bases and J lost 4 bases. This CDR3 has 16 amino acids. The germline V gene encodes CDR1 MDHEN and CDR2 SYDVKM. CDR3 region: CASSDSSGGLADTQYF. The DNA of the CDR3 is TGTGCCAGCAGCGACTCTAGCGGGGGCCTGGCAGATACGCAGTATTTT.

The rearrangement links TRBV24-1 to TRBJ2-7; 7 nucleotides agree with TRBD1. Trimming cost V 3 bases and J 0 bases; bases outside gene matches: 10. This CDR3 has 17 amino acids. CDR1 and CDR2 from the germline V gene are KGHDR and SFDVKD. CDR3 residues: CATSDPRRTGGSYEQYF. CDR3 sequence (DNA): TGTGCCACCAGTGATCCACGCCGGACAGGAGGCTCCTACGAGCAGTACTTC.

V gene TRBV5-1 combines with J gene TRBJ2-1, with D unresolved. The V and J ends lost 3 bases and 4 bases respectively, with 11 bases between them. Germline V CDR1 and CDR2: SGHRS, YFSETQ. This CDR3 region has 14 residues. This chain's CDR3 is CASSYGEVYNEQFF. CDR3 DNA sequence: TGCGCCAGCAGCTACGGCGAGGTATACAATGAGCAGTTCTTC.

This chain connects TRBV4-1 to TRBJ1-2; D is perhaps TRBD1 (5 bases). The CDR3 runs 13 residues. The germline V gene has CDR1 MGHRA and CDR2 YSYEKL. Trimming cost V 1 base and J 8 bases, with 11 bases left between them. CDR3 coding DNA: TGCGCCAGCAGCCAAGCGACAGATTTGGGCTACACCTTC. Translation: CASSQATDLGYTF.

CDR3 in DNA: TGCGCCAGCAGCTTGCAGGGTGGCGGGTATGGTCCCTACGAGCAGTACTTC. The encoded protein is CASSLQGGGYGPYEQYF. This sequence joins TRBV5-1 and TRBJ2-7; possibly TRBD1 or TRBD2 for D (5 bases each). Looked up from germline, CDR1 is SGHRS and CDR2 is YFSETQ. V lost 1 base and J lost 2, with 19 bases in between. The CDR3 length is 17 residues.

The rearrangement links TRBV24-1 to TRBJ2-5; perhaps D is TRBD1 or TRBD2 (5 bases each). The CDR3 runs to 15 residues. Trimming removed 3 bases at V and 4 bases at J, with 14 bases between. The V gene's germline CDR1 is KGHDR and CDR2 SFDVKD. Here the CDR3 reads CATSDPTGAAETQYF. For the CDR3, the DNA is TGTGCCACCAGTGATCCGACCGGGGCCGCAGAGACCCAGTACTTC.

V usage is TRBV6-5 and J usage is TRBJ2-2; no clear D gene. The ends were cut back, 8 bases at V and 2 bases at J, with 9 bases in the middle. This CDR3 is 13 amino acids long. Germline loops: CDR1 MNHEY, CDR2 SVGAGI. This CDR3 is CASHWGNTGELFF. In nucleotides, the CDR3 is TGTGCCAGCCACTGGGGAAACACCGGGGAGCTGTTTTTT.

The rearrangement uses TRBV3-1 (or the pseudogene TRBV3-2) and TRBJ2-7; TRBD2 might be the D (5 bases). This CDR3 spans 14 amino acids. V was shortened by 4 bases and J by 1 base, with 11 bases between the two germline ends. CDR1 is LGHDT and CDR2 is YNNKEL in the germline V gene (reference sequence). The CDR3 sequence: CASSPHGESYEQYF. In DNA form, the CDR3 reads TGTGCCAGCAGCCCCCACGGGGAATCCTACGAGCAGTACTTC.

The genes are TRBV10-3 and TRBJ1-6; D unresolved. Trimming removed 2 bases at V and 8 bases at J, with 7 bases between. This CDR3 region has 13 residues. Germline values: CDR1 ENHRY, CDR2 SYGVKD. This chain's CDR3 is CAISERRDSPLHF. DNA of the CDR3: TGTGCCATCAGTGAGAGAAGAGATTCACCCCTCCACTTT.

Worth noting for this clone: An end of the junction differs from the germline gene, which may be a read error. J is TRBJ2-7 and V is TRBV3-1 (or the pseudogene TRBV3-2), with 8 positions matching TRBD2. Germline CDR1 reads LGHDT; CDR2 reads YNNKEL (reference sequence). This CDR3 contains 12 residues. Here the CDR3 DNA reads TGTGCCAGCAGCCAAGAGACCGAGCGGGAGAACTTC. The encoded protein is CASSQETERENF.

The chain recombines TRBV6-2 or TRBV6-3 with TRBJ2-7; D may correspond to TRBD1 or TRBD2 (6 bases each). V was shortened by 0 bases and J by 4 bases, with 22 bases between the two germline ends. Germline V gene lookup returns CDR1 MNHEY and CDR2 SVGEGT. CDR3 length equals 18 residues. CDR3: CASSYSRGDPGMAYEQYF. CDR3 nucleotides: TGTGCCAGCAGTTACTCGAGGGGGGATCCGGGTATGGCGTACGAGCAGTACTTC.

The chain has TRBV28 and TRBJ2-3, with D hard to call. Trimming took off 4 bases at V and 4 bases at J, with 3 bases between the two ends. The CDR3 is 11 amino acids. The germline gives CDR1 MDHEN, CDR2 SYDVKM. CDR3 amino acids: CASSWADTQYF. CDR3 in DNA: TGTGCCAGCAGTTGGGCAGATACGCAGTATTTT.

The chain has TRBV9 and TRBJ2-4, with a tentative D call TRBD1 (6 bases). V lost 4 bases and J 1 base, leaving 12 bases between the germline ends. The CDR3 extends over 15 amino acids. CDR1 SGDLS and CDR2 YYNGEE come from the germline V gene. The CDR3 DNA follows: TGTGCCAGCAGCCCGCCAGGGGCTGCCAAAAACATTCAGTACTTC. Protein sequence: CASSPPGAAKNIQYF.

The CDR3 nucleotides are TGCAGCGTGCCGGGACAGGCGAGCTATGGCTACACCTTC. Translating it yields CSVPGQASYGYTF. The chain is built from TRBV29-1 and TRBJ1-2, with 8 nucleotides matching TRBD1. Germline V CDR1 and CDR2: SQVTM, ANQGSEA. The J segment lost 4 bases and the V segment lost 6 bases, leaving 7 bases of the junction unmatched. This CDR3 comprises 13 residues.

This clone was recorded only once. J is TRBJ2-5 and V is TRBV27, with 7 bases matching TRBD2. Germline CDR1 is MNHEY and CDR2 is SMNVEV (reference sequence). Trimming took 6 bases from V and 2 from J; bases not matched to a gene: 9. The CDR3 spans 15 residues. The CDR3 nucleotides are TGTGCCAGCAGGCTTAGCGGGCCCGTTCAAGAGACCCAGTACTTC. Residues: CASRLSGPVQETQYF.

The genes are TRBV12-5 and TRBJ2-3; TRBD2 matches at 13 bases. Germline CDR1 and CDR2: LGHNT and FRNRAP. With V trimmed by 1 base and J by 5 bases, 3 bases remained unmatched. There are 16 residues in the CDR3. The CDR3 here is CASGLGLAGGLDTQYF. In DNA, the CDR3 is TGTGCTAGTGGTTTGGGACTAGCGGGAGGATTAGATACGCAGTATTTT. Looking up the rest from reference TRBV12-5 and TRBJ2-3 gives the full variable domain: DARVTQTPRHKVTEMGQEVTMRCQPILGHNTVFWYRQTMMQGLELLAYFRNRAPLDDSGMPKDRFSAEMPDATLATLKIQPSEPRDSAVYFCASGLGLAGGLDTQYFGPGTRLTVL.

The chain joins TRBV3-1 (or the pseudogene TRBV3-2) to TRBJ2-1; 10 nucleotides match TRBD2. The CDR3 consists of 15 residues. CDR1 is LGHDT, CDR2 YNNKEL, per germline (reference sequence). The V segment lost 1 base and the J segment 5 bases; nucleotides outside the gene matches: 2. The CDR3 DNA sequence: TGTGCCAGCAGCCAAGTAGCGGGAGGTCACAATGAGCAGTTCTTC. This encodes CASSQVAGGHNEQFF.

In DNA, the CDR3 is TGTGCCAGCAGTGGGGGAGGTGAGAATACGCAGTATTTT. This encodes CASSGGGENTQYF. This chain uses TRBV25-1 with TRBJ2-3; TRBD2 is a possible D gene (6 bases). The V gene's germline CDR1 is MGHDK and CDR2 SYGVNS. The CDR3 spans 13 residues. Trimming cost V 4 bases and J 7 bases, with 12 bases left between them.

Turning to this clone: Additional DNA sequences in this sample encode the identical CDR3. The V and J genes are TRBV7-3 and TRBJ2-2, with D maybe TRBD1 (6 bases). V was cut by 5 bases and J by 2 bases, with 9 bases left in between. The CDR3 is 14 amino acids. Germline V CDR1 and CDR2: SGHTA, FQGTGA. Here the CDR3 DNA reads TGTGCCAGCAGCCCGACAGGAAACACCGGGGAGCTGTTTTTT. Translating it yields CASSPTGNTGELFF.

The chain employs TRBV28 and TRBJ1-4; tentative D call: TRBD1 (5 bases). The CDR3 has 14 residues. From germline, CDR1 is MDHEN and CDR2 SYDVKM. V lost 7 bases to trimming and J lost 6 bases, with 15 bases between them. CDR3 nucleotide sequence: TGTGCCAGCACCTTCCGGTGGGGGGATGAAAAACTGTTTTTT. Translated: CASTFRWGDEKLFF.

In nucleotides, the CDR3 is TGTGCCAGCAGCCAAGCGGCACAGGGGGTGGGCGAGCAGTACTTC. Residues: CASSQAAQGVGEQYF. The chain employs TRBV4-2 and TRBJ2-7; 8 bases are shared with TRBD1. Germline CDR1 and CDR2: LGHNA and YNFKEQ. Trimming took 1 base from V and 6 from J; bases not matched to a gene: 8. This CDR3 is built from 15 residues.